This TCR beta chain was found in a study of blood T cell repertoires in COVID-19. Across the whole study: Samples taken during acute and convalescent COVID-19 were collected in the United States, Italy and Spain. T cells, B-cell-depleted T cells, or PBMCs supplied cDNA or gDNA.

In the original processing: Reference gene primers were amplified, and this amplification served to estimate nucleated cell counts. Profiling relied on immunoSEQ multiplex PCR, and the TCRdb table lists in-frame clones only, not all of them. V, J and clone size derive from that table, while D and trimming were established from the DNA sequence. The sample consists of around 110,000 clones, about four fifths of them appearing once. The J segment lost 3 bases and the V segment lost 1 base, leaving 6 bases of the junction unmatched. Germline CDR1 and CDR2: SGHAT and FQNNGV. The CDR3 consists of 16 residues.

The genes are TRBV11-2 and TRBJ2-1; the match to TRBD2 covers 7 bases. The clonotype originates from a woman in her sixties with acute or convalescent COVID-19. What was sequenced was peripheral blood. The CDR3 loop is CASSLAGGGFYNEQFF. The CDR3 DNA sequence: TGTGCCAGCAGCTTAGCGGGCGGGGGATTCTACAATGAGCAGTTCTTC.